This TCR beta chain was sequenced during a study of T cell changes during pregnancy in multiple sclerosis. The CDR3 has 15 residues. Germline-derived CDR1 and CDR2 are MNHEY and SVGAGI. V was pared by 4 bases and J by 9 bases, with 13 bases of the junction left unmatched. Clones were sequenced by immunoSEQ multiplex PCR, and TCRdb holds only the in-frame ones, with some missing. The sample has about 72,000 clones, about 90% seen once; the top ten hold 0.7% to 0.95%. The starting material was peripheral blood, obtained in the second trimester of pregnancy. The V call is TRBV6-5, the J call TRBJ2-5; 8 bases agree with TRBD2. This clonotype originated in a female donor with multiple sclerosis, enrolled in a pregnancy study. The CDR3 is CASSFPAGGPGAQYF. In DNA form, the CDR3 reads TGTGCCAGCAGTTTCCCCGCGGGGGGACCAGGGGCCCAGTACTTC.